The 24 T cell receptor beta chains listed next were all sequenced from one sample in a study of T cell responses to AZD1222 COVID-19 vaccine. Using immunoSEQ multiplex PCR, the repertoire was profiled, and TCRdb retains in-frame clones only, with some absent. The data show about 94,000 clones, with more than 70% seen just once and about 14% held by the top ten. Sequenced here: peripheral blood, sampled on day 0 of AZD1222 vaccination. Source of these receptors: an adult in good health.

J is TRBJ2-7 and V is TRBV4-1; maybe TRBD1 (5 bases). The CDR3 loop spans 15 amino acids. The V end was cut by 0 bases, the J end by 3 bases, with 12 bases between. The germline V gene has CDR1 MGHRA and CDR2 YSYEKL. This CDR3 is CASSQDPGSYYEQYF. In nucleotides, the CDR3 is TGCGCCAGCAGCCAAGACCCAGGGTCTTACTACGAGCAGTACTTC.

The chain has TRBV19 and TRBJ1-1, with 8 bases aligning to TRBD1. Trimming took 4 bases from V and 4 from J; bases not matched to a gene: 8. The CDR3 has 15 amino acids. Germline V gene sequence: CDR1 LNHDA, CDR2 SQIVND (reference sequence). The CDR3 bases are TGTGCCAGTAGTACTAAAACAGGGGGAGGCACTGAAGCTTTCTTT. Its protein is CASSTKTGGGTEAFF.

The chain links TRBV11-2 to TRBJ1-4; 7 bases align to TRBD1. The CDR3 runs 15 residues. Germline trimming cut 7 bases from V and 7 bases from J; bases unmatched to any gene: 12. The germline CDR1 and CDR2 sequences are SGHAT and FQNNGV. The DNA of the CDR3 is TGTGCCAGCATGCAAACAGGGGAAAGGGGTGAAAAACTGTTTTTT. It specifies CASMQTGERGEKLFF.

The chain carries TRBV6-1 and TRBJ1-5; the match to TRBD1 covers 8 bases. Trimming removed 1 base from V and 6 bases from J; junction bases left unmatched: 11. This CDR3 has 17 residues. Germline V gene lookup returns CDR1 MNHNS and CDR2 SASEGT. The CDR3 here is CASSEVIQGAKGQPQHF. DNA for the CDR3: TGTGCCAGCAGTGAAGTTATCCAGGGGGCGAAGGGTCAGCCCCAGCATTTT.

V is TRBV14 and J is TRBJ2-1, with D tentatively TRBD1 or TRBD2 (6 bases each). In germline, CDR1 is SGHDN, CDR2 FVKESK. The CDR3 extends over 17 amino acids. With 1 base removed from V and 4 bases from J, the gap between germline ends came to 17 bases. CDR3 loop: CASSQAFGRGPYNEQFF. The CDR3 DNA reads TGTGCCAGCAGCCAAGCTTTTGGACGGGGGCCGTACAATGAGCAGTTCTTC. The full variable domain, rest sourced from reference TRBV14 and TRBJ2-1, is EAGVTQFPSHSVIEKGQTVTLRCDPISGHDNLYWYRRVMGKEIKFLLHFVKESKQDESGMPNNRFLAERTGGTYSTLKVQPAELEDSGVYFCASSQAFGRGPYNEQFFGPGTRLTVL.

The rearrangement links TRBV6-2 or TRBV6-3 to TRBJ2-3; D remains ambiguous. V was cut by 4 bases and J by 4 bases, with 9 bases left in between. Per germline, CDR1 MNHEY and CDR2 SVGEGT. This CDR3 has 13 amino acids. The CDR3 protein is CASSLVAPDTQYF. CDR3 DNA: TGTGCCAGCAGTTTGGTCGCCCCAGATACGCAGTATTTT.

The rearrangement links TRBV14 to TRBJ2-2; no clear D. Germline CDR1 is SGHDN and CDR2 is FVKESK. The CDR3 has 11 residues. The ends were cut back, 3 bases at V and 7 bases at J, with 3 bases in the middle. The CDR3 nucleotides read TGTGCCAGCAGCCAGGGCGGGGAGCTGTTTTTT. It is translated as CASSQGGELFF.

Here the CDR3 DNA reads TGTGCCAGCTCACTTGGACAGTCCAGGACCTACGAGCAGTACTTC. Encoded protein: CASSLGQSRTYEQYF. This chain links TRBV18 with TRBJ2-7; D perhaps matches TRBD1 (6 bases). The germline V gene has CDR1 KGHSH and CDR2 LQKENI. CDR3 length equals 15 residues. The V end lost 4 bases, the J end lost 2 bases, and 15 bases lay between the germline ends. The full variable domain, completed using reference TRBV18 and TRBJ2-7, is NAGVMQNPRHLVRRRGQEARLRCSPMKGHSHVYWYRQLPEEGLKFMVYLQKENIIDESGMPKERFSAEFPKEGPSILRIQQVVRGDSAAYFCASSLGQSRTYEQYFGPGTRLTVT.

The genes are TRBV4-3 and TRBJ2-7; 10 positions agree with TRBD1. V shed 4 bases and J 3 bases; nucleotides not matched to a gene: 3. The CDR3 consists of 14 residues. Germline CDR1 is LGHNA and CDR2 is YSLEER. CDR3 sequence (DNA): TGCGCCAGCAGCCTCGGGGACAGGGGCTACGAGCAGTACTTC. As protein: CASSLGDRGYEQYF.

The chain has TRBV5-6 and TRBJ2-7; 8 positions match TRBD2. The junction had 8 bases not matched to a gene; V was cut back by 9 bases and J by 3 bases. Germline lookup yields CDR1 SGHDT and CDR2 YYEEEE. The CDR3 extends over 13 amino acids. CDR3 in DNA: TGTGCCACAGCGGCTAGCGGGCTCTACGAGCAGTACTTC. Its protein is CATAASGLYEQYF.

The chain joins TRBV19 to TRBJ2-7; tentative D call: TRBD1 (7 bases). Germline V gives CDR1 LNHDA, CDR2 SQIVND (reference sequence). The CDR3 is made up of 16 amino acids. V lost 5 bases and J 2 bases, leaving 19 bases between the germline ends. CDR3 nucleotides: TGTGCCAGTAGTGAGGCTCCGGGACAGCGGGCCTACGAGCAGTACTTC. Translating it yields CASSEAPGQRAYEQYF. Using reference TRBV19 and TRBJ2-7 for the parts outside the CDR3, the full variable domain is DGGITQSPKYLFRKEGQNVTLSCEQNLNHDAMYWYRQDPGQGLRLIYYSQIVNDFQKGDIAEGYSVSREKKESFPLTVTSAQKNPTAFYLCASSEAPGQRAYEQYFGPGTRLTVT.

The chain links TRBV28 to TRBJ2-7; D is perhaps TRBD2 (6 bases). The CDR3 sequence is 14 residues long. The V gene's germline CDR1 is MDHEN and CDR2 SYDVKM. V gave up 3 bases and J gave up 0 bases, with 9 bases separating them. As DNA, the CDR3 is TGTGCCAGCAGTTTGGACGGGAGCTCCTACGAGCAGTACTTC. Amino acids: CASSLDGSSYEQYF.

The chain recombines TRBV14 with TRBJ1-2; D possibly corresponds to TRBD1 (5 bases). The V gene lost 1 base and the J gene lost 7 bases, with 7 bases spanning the gap. This CDR3 comprises 12 residues. Germline lookup yields CDR1 SGHDN and CDR2 FVKESK. The CDR3 region is CASSQGGTGYTF. The CDR3 bases are TGTGCCAGCAGCCAAGGAGGGACTGGCTACACCTTC. The entire variable domain, with the rest obtained from reference TRBV14 and TRBJ1-2, is as follows: EAGVTQFPSHSVIEKGQTVTLRCDPISGHDNLYWYRRVMGKEIKFLLHFVKESKQDESGMPNNRFLAERTGGTYSTLKVQPAELEDSGVYFCASSQGGTGYTFGSGTRLTVV.

V usage is TRBV27 and J usage is TRBJ1-6; D is perhaps TRBD1 (5 bases). Looked up from germline, CDR1 is MNHEY and CDR2 is SMNVEV (reference sequence). Trimming took 8 bases from V and 4 from J, leaving 15 bases between them. CDR3 length: 15 residues. This chain's CDR3 is CASGPGTVYNSPLHF. CDR3 nucleotide sequence: TGTGCCAGCGGTCCCGGGACGGTATATAATTCACCCCTCCACTTT.

This clone came up a few times. V gene TRBV27 combines with J gene TRBJ1-1; D is unclear. CDR3 length: 13 amino acids. CDR1 and CDR2 (germline): MNHEY, SMNVEV (reference sequence). The V end was cut by 4 bases, the J end by 3 bases, with 9 bases between. The CDR3 coding sequence is TGTGCCAGCAGTTACGGTAGGGACACTGAAGCTTTCTTT. It specifies CASSYGRDTEAFF.

The chain has TRBV9 and TRBJ2-3, with D possibly matching TRBD1 (6 bases). The germline V gene has CDR1 SGDLS and CDR2 YYNGEE. The CDR3 covers 14 residues. V lost 4 bases and J 7 bases, leaving 16 bases between the germline ends. The CDR3 loop reads CASSRDGGAYTQYF. For the CDR3, the DNA is TGTGCCAGCAGCCGAGATGGGGGCGCGTATACGCAGTATTTT. Looking up the rest from reference TRBV9 and TRBJ2-3 gives the full variable domain: DSGVTQTPKHLITATGQRVTLRCSPRSGDLSVYWYQQSLDQGLQFLIQYYNGEERAKGNILERFSAQQFPDLHSELNLSSLELGDSALYFCASSRDGGAYTQYFGPGTRLTVL.

The chain couples TRBV5-1 to TRBJ2-3; D gene uncertain. This CDR3 is 15 amino acids long. Germline CDR1 SGHRS, CDR2 YFSETQ. Trimming took off 7 bases at V and 2 bases at J, with 17 bases between the two ends. The CDR3 sequence: CASRLGPYPTDTQYF. CDR3 bases: TGCGCCAGCCGTCTCGGTCCATACCCCACAGATACGCAGTATTTT. Together with reference TRBV5-1 and TRBJ2-3, the CDR3 gives the full variable domain: KAGVTQTPRYLIKTRGQQVTLSCSPISGHRSVSWYQQTPGQGLQFLFEYFSETQRNKGNFPGRFSGRQFSNSRSEMNVSTLELGDSALYLCASRLGPYPTDTQYFGPGTRLTVL.

This chain connects TRBV7-8 to TRBJ1-3, with 9 bases that match TRBD1. The length of the CDR3 is 16 residues. V lost 5 bases to trimming and J lost 4 bases; unmatched junction nucleotides: 9. In germline, CDR1 is SGHVS, CDR2 FQNEAQ. The CDR3 bases are TGTGCCAGCAGCATCCGGGACAGGGTTTCCGGAAACACCATATATTTT. Protein product: CASSIRDRVSGNTIYF.

The gene calls are TRBV18 and TRBJ2-7, with TRBD1 identical over 8 bases. CDR3 size: 14 residues. The V gene end was trimmed by 4 bases and the J gene end by 4 bases; junction bases not matched to a gene: 6. Germline loops: CDR1 KGHSH, CDR2 LQKENI. The chain's CDR3 is CASSRTGGTYEQYF. Here the CDR3 DNA reads TGTGCCAGCTCACGTACAGGGGGAACTTACGAGCAGTACTTC.

This clone has just one count. J is TRBJ1-1 and V is TRBV21-1. TRBV21-1 is a pseudogene locus. This CDR3 contains 15 residues. The CDR3 DNA is TGTGCCAGCAGCAAGTTTTGTAGAATGAACACTGAAGCTTTCTTT. Protein: CASSKFCRMNTEAFF.

This chain links TRBV5-1 with TRBJ1-2, with a tentative D call TRBD1 (6 bases). The V gene lost 0 bases and the J gene lost 7 bases, with 16 bases spanning the gap. The CDR3 is 15 amino acids. Germline lookup yields CDR1 SGHRS and CDR2 YFSETQ. CDR3 region: CASSLDRAIRFGYTF. The CDR3 coding sequence is TGCGCCAGCAGCTTGGACAGGGCAATCCGATTTGGCTACACCTTC.

This clone was recorded only once. The rearrangement joins TRBV18 to TRBJ1-3; D unclear. CDR1 and CDR2 (germline): KGHSH, LQKENI. The length of the CDR3 is 17 residues. The V end was cut by 3 bases, the J end by 0 bases, with 15 bases between. This CDR3 is CASSPLPTVISGNTIYF. For the CDR3, the DNA is TGTGCCAGCTCACCGCTACCGACCGTGATCTCTGGAAACACCATATATTTT.

J is TRBJ1-5 and V is TRBV15; D is ambiguous. Germline-derived CDR1 and CDR2 are LNHNV and YYDKDF (reference sequence). This CDR3 has 15 residues. Trimming removed 0 bases at V and 6 bases at J, with 12 bases between. The CDR3 sequence is CATSRDPQAGQPQHF. The CDR3 coding sequence is TGTGCCACCAGCAGAGACCCCCAGGCGGGTCAGCCCCAGCATTTT.

V gene TRBV29-1 combines with J gene TRBJ2-7; D remains unclear. CDR3 length: 13 amino acids. Between the trimmed V and J ends, which lost 2 bases and 4 bases, there was a span of 12 bases. Germline CDR1 and CDR2: SQVTM and ANQGSEA. CDR3 nucleotides: TGCAGCGTTGAATCTGGAGCCCTATACGAGCAGTACTTC. It translates to CSVESGALYEQYF.